The 32 T cell receptor beta chains given below trace back to one sample, sequenced in a study of blood T cells in healthy people across ages. Together with a sample-barcoded 5' primer, a J-beta primer mix was included in a second PCR lasting roughly 6 to 12 cycles. TCRdb used MiXCR to reprocess the 5' RACE reads, holding one entry per CDR3 protein. The sample lists 250,000 to 300,000 distinct CDR3 sequences, 25% to 30% occurring once. Sample: blood. Receptors originate from a woman between 70 and 85 years old in good health.

A word on this clonotype: At one end, the junction sequence differs from germline, possibly due to a read error. V usage is TRBV9 and J usage is TRBJ2-2; TRBD2 matches 10 bases. Germline V gene lookup returns CDR1 SGDLS and CDR2 YYNGEE. CDR3 length equals 16 residues. The CDR3 DNA reads as TGTGCCTGCAGCGTAGTGGCTAGCGGGAGCACCGGGGAGCTGTTTTTT. It yields the protein CACSVVASGSTGELFF. The whole variable domain, filled in from reference TRBV9 and TRBJ2-2, reads DSGVTQTPKHLITATGQRVTLRCSPRSGDLSVYWYQQSLDQGLQFLIQYYNGEERAKGNILERFSAQQFPDLHSELNLSSLELGDSALYFCACSVVASGSTGELFFGEGSRLTVL.

This clonotype appeared a few times. The V call is TRBV12-3 or TRBV12-4, the J call TRBJ2-1, with D unclear. The J call may be faulty, since TRBJ2-5 better matches the DNA end. This CDR3 has 13 residues. The CDR3 here is CASSWWNSETQYF. The CDR3, as DNA: TGTGCCAGCAGTTGGTGGAATTCAGAGACCCAGTACTTC.

There are a few counts of this clonotype. The chain is built from TRBV20-1 and TRBJ2-3; TRBD1 is a possible D gene (6 bases). This CDR3 spans 14 amino acids. The germline V gene has CDR1 DFQATT and CDR2 SNEGSKA (reference sequence). Trimming took off 3 bases at V and 0 bases at J, with 10 bases between the two ends. In nucleotides, the CDR3 is TGCAGTGCTAGCACAGGGTTTAGCACAGATACGCAGTATTTT. This encodes CSASTGFSTDTQYF.

In its sample, this clonotype was seen a few times. The chain combines TRBV10-3 with TRBJ2-7; the D gene could be TRBD1 or TRBD2 (6 bases each). Germline V gene lookup returns CDR1 ENHRY and CDR2 SYGVKD. V lost 4 bases and J 1 base, leaving 11 bases between the germline ends. The CDR3 loop spans 14 amino acids. Here the CDR3 reads CAISVGGQSYEQYF. CDR3 bases: TGTGCCATCAGTGTCGGGGGCCAATCCTACGAGCAGTACTTC.

The chain uses TRBV5-1 and TRBJ2-7; tentatively, D is TRBD1 (6 bases). Per germline, CDR1 SGHRS and CDR2 YFSETQ. This CDR3 is built from 12 residues. The V gene lost 4 bases and the J gene lost 5 bases, with 10 bases spanning the gap. The CDR3 DNA reads as TGCGCCAGCAGCGAATACAGGGACGAGCAGTACTTC. Translating gives CASSEYRDEQYF.

This clonotype showed up just once. The CDR3 bases are TGTGCCAGCAGTTCCCGGTTTGAAGCTTTCTTT. This codes for CASSSRFEAFF. The chain has TRBV27 and TRBJ1-1; D not resolved. The germline V gene has CDR1 MNHEY and CDR2 SMNVEV (reference sequence). CDR3 length equals 11 residues. V was trimmed by 4 bases and J by 7 bases, leaving 7 bases between them.

This clonotype was detected many times. The chain uses TRBV29-1 and TRBJ2-6; D is uncertain. Germline lookup yields CDR1 SQVTM and CDR2 ANQGSEA. The CDR3 consists of 11 residues. Trimming stripped 4 bases from V and 4 bases from J, with 2 bases between. The CDR3 region has the DNA TGCAGCGTTGCCGGGGCCAACGTCCTGACTTTC. Protein sequence: CSVAGANVLTF.

CDR3 coding DNA: TGCAGCGTTGAAGATCCGACAGGGCGGACTGAAGCTTTCTTT. Protein sequence: CSVEDPTGRTEAFF. The rearrangement links TRBV29-1 to TRBJ1-1; 7 bases are shared with TRBD1. This CDR3 spans 14 amino acids. V gave up 0 bases and J gave up 5 bases; unmatched junction bases: 6. From germline, CDR1 is SQVTM and CDR2 ANQGSEA.

The V call is TRBV5-1, the J call TRBJ1-2; TRBD1 might be the D (6 bases). This CDR3 region has 15 residues. V lost 2 bases, J lost 0 bases, and 11 bases lay in between. Germline V gene lookup returns CDR1 SGHRS and CDR2 YFSETQ. The CDR3 is CASSLSTGTNYGYTF. CDR3 nucleotides: TGCGCCAGCAGCTTATCGACAGGAACTAACTATGGCTACACCTTC.

The chain employs TRBV20-1 and TRBJ2-5; D not resolved. The J call could be wrong; TRBJ2-7 is a better fit for the DNA end. The length of the CDR3 is 14 residues. Germline V gene data show CDR1 as DFQATT and CDR2 as SNEGSKA (reference sequence). CDR3 sequence: CSARDRLSTHEQYF. For the CDR3, the DNA is TGCAGTGCTAGAGACCGGTTATCTACCCACGAGCAGTACTTC.

This clonotype was recorded once. J is TRBJ2-1 and V is TRBV9; D perhaps matches TRBD2 (5 bases). The CDR3 is 16 residues long. V was pared by 4 bases and J by 4 bases, with 18 bases between. Germline-derived CDR1 and CDR2 are SGDLS and YYNGEE. CDR3 nucleotides: TGTGCCAGCAGCCCCTACTTAAACGGGGTATACAATGAGCAGTTCTTC. Protein sequence: CASSPYLNGVYNEQFF.

The chain is built from TRBV20-1 and TRBJ2-1; TRBD1 matches 7 bases. Germline CDR1 is DFQATT and CDR2 is SNEGSKA (reference sequence). V shed 3 bases and J 4 bases; nucleotides not matched to a gene: 6. CDR3 length: 14 residues. Written as DNA, the CDR3 is TGCAGTGCTAGTTCGGGACAGAAGTACAATGAGCAGTTCTTC. It is translated as CSASSGQKYNEQFF.

This clonotype has just a few counts. The chain couples TRBV7-2 to TRBJ2-5; D remains ambiguous. The germline gives CDR1 SGHTA, CDR2 FQGNSA. V lost 1 base, J lost 4 bases, and 4 bases lay in between. This CDR3 has 12 residues. DNA for the CDR3: TGTGCCAGCAGCTTAGTTACAGAGACCCAGTACTTC. This gives the protein CASSLVTETQYF.

This clonotype was detected a few times. The chain couples TRBV7-9 to TRBJ2-7, with D hard to call. This CDR3 contains 15 residues. CDR1 is SEHNR and CDR2 is FQNEAQ in the germline V gene (reference sequence). Trimming left V 3 bases short and J 6 bases short, with 18 bases between. The CDR3 DNA is TGTGCCAGCAGCTTTTTAGATTCCCCCTTTACCGAGCAGTACTTC. Protein product: CASSFLDSPFTEQYF.

The J gene is TRBJ2-7, the V gene TRBV5-5; D gene unclear. Trimming shortened V by 5 bases and J by 3 bases, and 12 bases separated the two germline ends. CDR1 and CDR2 from the germline V gene are SGHKS and YYEKEE (reference sequence). There are 13 residues in the CDR3. CDR3 sequence reads: CASSEYPGYEQYF. The CDR3 DNA reads TGTGCCAGCAGTGAATATCCGGGCTACGAGCAGTACTTC.

The sample holds a few counts of this clonotype. J is TRBJ2-5 and V is TRBV7-2; TRBD1 is a possible D gene (5 bases). Trimming stripped 3 bases from V and 5 bases from J, with 13 bases between. The CDR3 sequence is 14 residues long. Germline assignment: CDR1 SGHTA and CDR2 FQGNSA. In DNA, the CDR3 is TGTGCCAGCAGCTTCTCCAGGGAAGGGGAGACCCAGTACTTC. It codes for CASSFSREGETQYF. Drawing the rest from reference TRBV7-2 and TRBJ2-5, the complete variable domain is GAGVSQSPSNKVTEKGKDVELRCDPISGHTALYWYRQSLGQGLEFLIYFQGNSAPDKSGLPSDRFSAERTGGSVSTLTIQRTQQEDSAVYLCASSFSREGETQYFGPGTRLLVL.

In regard to this clonotype: An end of the junction does not agree with germline; a read error may underlie this. The V and J genes are TRBV12-3 or TRBV12-4 and TRBJ1-3; D perhaps matches TRBD1 (5 bases). This CDR3 region has 15 residues. The CDR3 nucleotides read TGTGCCAGCAGTTTCCAGGGCTACTCTGGAAACACCATACATTTT. Protein: CASSFQGYSGNTIHF.

V is TRBV20-1 and J is TRBJ1-6, with a possible D match to TRBD1 (5 bases). Per the germline V gene, CDR1 is DFQATT and CDR2 is SNEGSKA (reference sequence). The CDR3 is 16 residues long. V lost 1 base to trimming and J lost 5 bases, with 15 bases between them. CDR3 nucleotides: TGCAGTGCTAGAGCCCTATCCGACAGAAATAATTCACCCCTCCACTTT. It specifies CSARALSDRNNSPLHF.

The CDR3 DNA follows: TGTGCCAGCAGTTCCCGAGGACTAGCGGGAGAGCAGTTCTTC. Its translation is CASSSRGLAGEQFF. The genes are TRBV12-3 or TRBV12-4 and TRBJ2-5; 12 bases line up with TRBD2. With the DNA end fitting TRBJ2-1 better, the J assignment may be wrong. The length of the CDR3 is 14 residues.

This clonotype has just a few counts. The junction shows a germline mismatch at one end, possibly a read error. The CDR3 nucleotides are TGTGCCGGCAGCGTAGCAGAGTATCCTGGAAACACCATATATTTT. Its protein is CAGSVAEYPGNTIYF. The chain carries TRBV9 and TRBJ1-3; D unclear. The CDR3 contains 15 residues. Per germline, CDR1 SGDLS and CDR2 YYNGEE.

In its sample, this clonotype was seen a few times. The chain joins TRBV5-1 to TRBJ1-4; 9 nucleotides match TRBD1. With V trimmed by 4 bases and J by 5 bases, 6 bases remained unmatched. CDR3 length equals 15 residues. In germline, CDR1 is SGHRS, CDR2 YFSETQ. Here the CDR3 DNA reads TGCGCCAGCAGCCTCACCGGGACAGGGAATGAAAAACTGTTTTTT. This translates into CASSLTGTGNEKLFF. The complete variable domain, with remaining parts taken from reference TRBV5-1 and TRBJ1-4, reads KAGVTQTPRYLIKTRGQQVTLSCSPISGHRSVSWYQQTPGQGLQFLFEYFSETQRNKGNFPGRFSGRQFSNSRSEMNVSTLELGDSALYLCASSLTGTGNEKLFFGSGTQLSVL.

This chain uses TRBV29-1 with TRBJ2-1; 10 bases fit TRBD2. Trimming at V came to 4 bases and at J to 8 bases, leaving 5 bases not matched to a gene. Per the germline V gene, CDR1 is SQVTM and CDR2 is ANQGSEA. The CDR3 contains 13 residues. The CDR3 here is CSVGQLAGDEQFF. CDR3 sequence (DNA): TGCAGCGTTGGACAGCTAGCGGGAGATGAGCAGTTCTTC.

The V gene is TRBV5-1, the J gene TRBJ1-1; 7 nucleotides align to TRBD1. After removal of 0 bases from V and 7 bases from J, the junction contained 3 bases not matched to a gene. The germline gives CDR1 SGHRS, CDR2 YFSETQ. The CDR3 length is 13 residues. The CDR3, as DNA: TGCGCCAGCAGCTTGGAGACAGGGTTTGAAGCTTTCTTT. Protein product: CASSLETGFEAFF.

This clonotype has more than one count but fewer than ten. An end of the junction does not agree with germline; a read error may underlie this. The chain couples TRBV7-2 to TRBJ2-5; D is unclear. The CDR3 loop spans 11 amino acids. Germline values: CDR1 SGHTA, CDR2 FQGNSA. CDR3 protein: CASSPRPWQHF. CDR3 nucleotide sequence: TGTGCCAGCAGCCCCAGACCCTGGCAGCACTTC.

This clonotype was counted a few times. The chain uses TRBV11-2 and TRBJ2-1; 7 nucleotides line up with TRBD2. Looked up from germline, CDR1 is SGHAT and CDR2 is FQNNGV. After removal of 4 bases from V and 3 bases from J, the junction contained 12 bases not matched to a gene. CDR3 length: 17 amino acids. In DNA, the CDR3 is TGTGCCAGCAGCTCCCAGGTCTCAAGCGGGAACTACAATGAGCAGTTCTTC. Translating gives CASSSQVSSGNYNEQFF.

This clonotype has only a few counts. CDR3 residues: CASRPLPADTQYF. CDR3 bases: TGTGCCAGCAGACCCCTACCTGCTGATACGCAGTATTTT. This rearrangement joins TRBV7-2 to TRBJ2-3; D unclear. CDR1 is SGHTA and CDR2 is FQGNSA in the germline V gene. V gave up 6 bases and J gave up 6 bases, with 13 bases separating them. This CDR3 spans 13 amino acids. Full variable domain (rest looked up from reference TRBV7-2 and TRBJ2-3): GAGVSQSPSNKVTEKGKDVELRCDPISGHTALYWYRQSLGQGLEFLIYFQGNSAPDKSGLPSDRFSAERTGGSVSTLTIQRTQQEDSAVYLCASRPLPADTQYFGPGTRLTVL.

Concerning this clonotype: The junction departs from germline at one end; a sequencing error may be responsible. The gene calls are TRBV20-1 and TRBJ2-2; 8 bases agree with TRBD2. Germline V gene sequence: CDR1 DFQATT, CDR2 SNEGSKA (reference sequence). The CDR3 spans 14 residues. CDR3 DNA sequence: TGTAGTGCTAGGGGCGGGGGGAGAACCGGGGAGCTGTTTTTT. This codes for CSARGGGRTGELFF.

The chain uses TRBV20-1 and TRBJ2-1; 9 bases agree with TRBD2. There are 15 residues in the CDR3. The germline CDR1 and CDR2 sequences are DFQATT and SNEGSKA (reference sequence). Losses at the gene ends were 3 bases for V and 3 bases for J; bases not matched to a gene: 6. CDR3 sequence reads: CSARVSGSFYNEQFF. The DNA for the CDR3 is TGCAGTGCTAGGGTTAGCGGGAGCTTCTACAATGAGCAGTTCTTC.

This clonotype was observed a handful of times. The chain employs TRBV20-1 and TRBJ2-3, with D maybe TRBD1 (5 bases). CDR3 size: 13 residues. V lost 3 bases and J 4 bases, leaving 11 bases between the germline ends. Germline V gene sequence: CDR1 DFQATT, CDR2 SNEGSKA (reference sequence). CDR3 protein: CSASFQGADTQYF. The CDR3 DNA is TGCAGTGCTAGTTTTCAAGGGGCAGATACGCAGTATTTT.

This clonotype was seen once. V and J are TRBV6-2 or TRBV6-3 and TRBJ2-3; TRBD2 matches at 8 bases. This CDR3 has 15 amino acids. The V gene's germline CDR1 is MNHEY and CDR2 SVGEGT. With V trimmed by 2 bases and J by 3 bases, 4 bases remained unmatched. The CDR3 is CASSYGGGRTDTQYF. For the CDR3, the DNA is TGTGCCAGCAGTTACGGCGGCGGGAGGACAGATACGCAGTATTTT.

The chain uses TRBV9 and TRBJ2-7, with TRBD2 matching 11 bases. Germline loops: CDR1 SGDLS, CDR2 YYNGEE. V shed 4 bases and J 0 bases; nucleotides not matched to a gene: 12. The CDR3 sequence is 18 residues long. CDR3 region: CASSSGLAEITSSYEQYF. CDR3 coding DNA: TGTGCCAGCAGCTCGGGACTAGCGGAGATCACCAGCTCCTACGAGCAGTACTTC. Full variable domain (rest looked up from reference TRBV9 and TRBJ2-7): DSGVTQTPKHLITATGQRVTLRCSPRSGDLSVYWYQQSLDQGLQFLIQYYNGEERAKGNILERFSAQQFPDLHSELNLSSLELGDSALYFCASSSGLAEITSSYEQYFGPGTRLTVT.

A word on this clonotype: The junction and the germline gene differ at one end; a read error may be behind it. The chain couples TRBV3-1 to TRBJ1-2; a possible D gene is TRBD1 (5 bases). The germline V gene has CDR1 LGHDT and CDR2 YNNKEL (reference sequence). The CDR3 has 14 amino acids. The CDR3, as DNA: TGTGCCAGCAGCCAAGGGGGGTCCGGAAATGGCTACATCTTC. As protein: CASSQGGSGNGYIF.